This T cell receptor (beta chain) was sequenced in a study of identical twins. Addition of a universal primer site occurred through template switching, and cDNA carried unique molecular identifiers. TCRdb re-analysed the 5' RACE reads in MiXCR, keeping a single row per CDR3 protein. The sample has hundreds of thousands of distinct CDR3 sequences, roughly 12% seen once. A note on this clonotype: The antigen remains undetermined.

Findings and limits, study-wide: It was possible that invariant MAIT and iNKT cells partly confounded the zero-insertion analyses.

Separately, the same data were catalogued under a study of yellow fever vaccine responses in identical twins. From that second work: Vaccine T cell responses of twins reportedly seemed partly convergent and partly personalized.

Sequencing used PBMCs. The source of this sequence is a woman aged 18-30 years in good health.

CDR3 protein: CASSELPQETQYF. In DNA, the CDR3 is TGTGCCAGCAGCGAATTACCACAAGAGACCCAGTACTTC. The chain carries TRBV11-3 and TRBJ2-5, with D hard to call. Germline V CDR1 and CDR2: SGHNT, YENEEA. The CDR3 spans 13 residues. Trimming took off 5 bases at V and 2 bases at J, with 9 bases between the two ends. Full variable domain (remainder filled in from reference TRBV11-3 and TRBJ2-5): EAGVVQSPRYKIIEKKQPVAFWCNPISGHNTLYWYLQNLGQGPELLIRYENEEAVDDSQLPKDRFSAERLKGVDSTLKIQPAELGDSAVYLCASSELPQETQYFGPGTRLLVL.